The entry that follows covers one T cell receptor beta chain sequence. The data derive from a study of PD-L1 blockade in urothelial cancer. Study context: Patients with male sex and bladder-origin urothelial cancer accounted for most of the roughly 29 enrolled.

Each PCR received spiked synthetic TCR analog templates. Some clones are missing from TCRdb's copy, which holds only in-frame ones; the method was immunoSEQ multiplex PCR. The table includes 35,000 to 45,000 clones, roughly 82% detected once. Metastatic or locally advanced urothelial carcinoma was present in the patients. V shed 6 bases, J shed 3 bases, and the junction held 23 bases outside the gene matches. The CDR3 extends over 20 amino acids. Germline values: CDR1 MNHEY, CDR2 SMNVEV (reference sequence). This TCR was recovered from a man between 70 and 80 years old with urothelial cancer. The sample in question was PBMCs, obtained around atezolizumab (anti-PD-L1) treatment. This rearrangement joins TRBV27 to TRBJ1-2, with 9 bases aligning to TRBD1. The CDR3 sequence: CASRVYIGSGQGLRDYGYTF. CDR3 nucleotide sequence: TGTGCCAGCAGAGTTTATATCGGTTCGGGACAGGGTCTCCGAGACTATGGCTACACCTTC.